By proportion, the clone carrying this T cell receptor beta chain is medium-sized (0.01 to 0.1%). Its antigen is still unknown. The library was built from roughly 400 ng RNA with molecular barcoded adaptors for alpha/delta and beta/gamma chains. One entry per CDR3 protein results from TCRdb running MiXCR on the reads. Seen here are tens of thousands of distinct CDR3 sequences, approximately 12% observed once, and the top ten hold more than 30%. The source of the sample is a study of read filtering for tumor transcriptome and immune sequencing. The wider study: The cohort had around 18 men and about 15 women aged roughly 40 to 90, mean around 63 years. Eight or nine patients were R-ISS I, approximately 15 were R-ISS II, about seven were R-ISS III.

Whole-study findings and limits: Dropping single-read clonotypes raised IR-seq and RNA-seq shared-clonotype correlation.

V was pared by 5 bases and J by 10 bases, with 21 bases between. In germline, CDR1 is DFQATT, CDR2 SNEGSKA (reference sequence). The CDR3 length is 14 residues. What was sequenced was a population of CD138-negative cells sorted from bone marrow. The rearrangement links TRBV20-1 to TRBJ2-1, with D unresolved. The sequence was obtained from a donor at least 40 years old with multiple myeloma. The CDR3 is CSARPPPGQGEQFF. The CDR3, as DNA: TGCAGTGCTCGACCCCCCCCAGGCCAAGGAGAGCAGTTCTTC.